The 21 T cell receptor beta chains in this list originate from one sample, sequenced in a study of blood T cell repertoires in COVID-19. The assay was immunoSEQ multiplex PCR, and TCRdb's table has in-frame clones only and misses some. The data hold fewer than 250,000 clones, with 80% to 90% observed a single time. Sequenced input: peripheral blood. These TCRs come from a man aged 50-60 years with acute or convalescent COVID-19.

The J gene is TRBJ2-7, the V gene TRBV5-1; 9 bases agree with TRBD1. This CDR3 has 15 amino acids. CDR1 SGHRS and CDR2 YFSETQ come from the germline V gene. V lost 4 bases and J lost 5; bases outside the gene matches: 10. The CDR3 sequence: CASSRLGDRVNEQYF. CDR3 sequence (DNA): TGCGCCAGCAGCAGATTAGGGGACAGGGTCAACGAGCAGTACTTC.

The chain links TRBV7-2 to TRBJ1-2; 7 nucleotides align to TRBD1. CDR1 is SGHTA and CDR2 is FQGNSA in the germline V gene. This CDR3 comprises 14 residues. V lost 3 bases to trimming and J lost 3 bases; unmatched junction nucleotides: 4. CDR3 residues: CASSFGTEYYGYTF. The DNA for the CDR3 is TGTGCCAGCAGCTTCGGGACAGAGTACTATGGCTACACCTTC. Together with reference TRBV7-2 and TRBJ1-2, the CDR3 gives the full variable domain: GAGVSQSPSNKVTEKGKDVELRCDPISGHTALYWYRQSLGQGLEFLIYFQGNSAPDKSGLPSDRFSAERTGGSVSTLTIQRTQQEDSAVYLCASSFGTEYYGYTFGSGTRLTVV.

The genes are TRBV6-5 and TRBJ2-5; D remains unclear. Germline V gives CDR1 MNHEY, CDR2 SVGAGI. V lost 10 bases and J 5 bases, leaving 11 bases between the germline ends. This CDR3 is built from 11 residues. The CDR3 DNA reads as TGTGCCACCCGACCGCGGGAGACCCAGTACTTC. Protein product: CATRPRETQYF.

V gene TRBV19 combines with J gene TRBJ1-1; D uncertain. Germline V CDR1 and CDR2: LNHDA, SQIVND (reference sequence). The CDR3 extends over 13 amino acids. Trimming left V 6 bases short and J 3 bases short, with 11 bases between. CDR3 nucleotides: TGTGCCAGTAGATGGGGAGTCGACACTGAAGCTTTCTTT. The encoded protein is CASRWGVDTEAFF.

The chain couples TRBV5-1 to TRBJ1-6; the match to TRBD1 covers 9 bases. The CDR3 is 17 amino acids. J lost 10 bases, V lost 2 bases, and 13 bases had no gene match. The germline gives CDR1 SGHRS, CDR2 YFSETQ. CDR3 sequence (DNA): TGCGCCAGCAGCTTACCGGCCGGGACAGGGATTGAATCACCCCTCCACTTT. This codes for CASSLPAGTGIESPLHF.

This chain links TRBV9 with TRBJ2-7; possibly TRBD1 for D (5 bases). The CDR3 is 14 amino acids. Trimming cost V 3 bases and J 7 bases, with 17 bases left between them. Germline V lookup: CDR1 SGDLS, CDR2 YYNGEE. The DNA for the CDR3 is TGTGCCAGCAGCGCGACGGCAGGGCCCCTGGAGCAGTACTTC. Its protein product is CASSATAGPLEQYF.

This clone was seen ten or more times. The rearrangement uses TRBV19 and TRBJ2-1, with a tentative D call TRBD1 (6 bases). V dropped 1 base and J dropped 10 bases, with 11 bases sitting between them. The CDR3 contains 13 residues. Germline V gene sequence: CDR1 LNHDA, CDR2 SQIVND (reference sequence). The DNA for the CDR3 is TGTGCCAGTAGTATAGCGCCAGACAGGGAGCAGTTCTTC. Protein sequence: CASSIAPDREQFF. The whole variable domain, remainder taken from reference TRBV19 and TRBJ2-1, is DGGITQSPKYLFRKEGQNVTLSCEQNLNHDAMYWYRQDPGQGLRLIYYSQIVNDFQKGDIAEGYSVSREKKESFPLTVTSAQKNPTAFYLCASSIAPDREQFFGPGTRLTVL.

The chain employs TRBV30 and TRBJ2-5; D is possibly TRBD2 (5 bases). The V end was cut by 5 bases, the J end by 5 bases, with 9 bases between. Germline values: CDR1 GTSNPN, CDR2 SVGIG (reference sequence). This CDR3 region has 11 residues. The CDR3 sequence is CAWSGEETQYF. Written as DNA, the CDR3 is TGTGCCTGGTCCGGGGAGGAGACCCAGTACTTC.

V usage is TRBV18 and J usage is TRBJ2-7, with TRBD1 identical over 8 bases. Germline V gene data show CDR1 as KGHSH and CDR2 as LQKENI. This CDR3 spans 15 amino acids. J lost 0 bases, V lost 5 bases, and 6 bases had no gene match. The CDR3 here is CASSKTTGVSYEQYF. CDR3 nucleotide sequence: TGTGCCAGCTCAAAAACGACAGGGGTCTCCTACGAGCAGTACTTC.

V and J are TRBV10-3 and TRBJ1-3, with 7 nucleotides matching TRBD1. V lost 7 bases and J lost 3; bases outside the gene matches: 9. Germline V CDR1 and CDR2: ENHRY, SYGVKD. CDR3 length: 15 amino acids. The CDR3 loop reads CAITPAGGFGNTIYF. Here the CDR3 DNA reads TGTGCCATCACTCCGGCAGGGGGTTTTGGAAACACCATATATTTT.

V and J are TRBV4-2 and TRBJ1-1; D is possibly TRBD1 (5 bases). The CDR3 is made up of 14 amino acids. Germline CDR1 and CDR2: LGHNA and YNFKEQ. Trimming removed 4 bases from V and 1 base from J, with 10 bases in between. CDR3 DNA: TGTGCCAGCAGCCCGGGGGGATGGAACACTGAAGCTTTCTTT. Translation: CASSPGGWNTEAFF.

V and J are TRBV19 and TRBJ1-5; D is unclear. There are 15 residues in the CDR3. V lost 0 bases, J lost 3 bases, and 9 bases lay in between. The germline V gene has CDR1 LNHDA and CDR2 SQIVND (reference sequence). CDR3 sequence: CASSIDAGFNQPQHF. CDR3 nucleotide sequence: TGTGCCAGTAGTATAGATGCGGGTTTCAATCAGCCCCAGCATTTT. Combining the CDR3 with reference TRBV19 and TRBJ1-5 gives the whole variable domain DGGITQSPKYLFRKEGQNVTLSCEQNLNHDAMYWYRQDPGQGLRLIYYSQIVNDFQKGDIAEGYSVSREKKESFPLTVTSAQKNPTAFYLCASSIDAGFNQPQHFGDGTRLSIL.

J is TRBJ2-1 and V is TRBV7-9; 11 bases line up with TRBD1. The germline V gene encodes CDR1 SEHNR and CDR2 FQNEAQ (reference sequence). The length of the CDR3 is 15 residues. After removal of 4 bases from V and 7 bases from J, the junction contained 6 bases not matched to a gene. The CDR3 coding sequence is TGTGCCAGCAGCTCCAAGGACAGGGGGCTAAATGAGCAGTTCTTC. Amino acids: CASSSKDRGLNEQFF.

Here the CDR3 DNA reads TGCGCCAGCAGCCCTGGGACACAGACAGATACGCAGTATTTT. Its translation: CASSPGTQTDTQYF. The chain employs TRBV5-1 and TRBJ2-3, with D possibly matching TRBD1 (6 bases). V was cut by 4 bases and J by 3 bases, with 12 bases left in between. CDR1 is SGHRS and CDR2 is YFSETQ in the germline V gene. CDR3 length equals 14 residues.

The chain joins TRBV28 to TRBJ1-6; a weak D match, TRBD1 (5 bases). Trimming cost V 6 bases and J 9 bases, with 15 bases left between them. This CDR3 contains 14 residues. Looked up from germline, CDR1 is MDHEN and CDR2 is SYDVKM. CDR3 sequence reads: CASRKQVFGSPLHF. The CDR3 DNA reads as TGTGCCAGCAGAAAACAGGTTTTCGGTTCACCCCTCCACTTT.

The J gene is TRBJ1-2, the V gene TRBV18; D gene unclear. The CDR3 is 13 residues long. Germline V CDR1 and CDR2: KGHSH, LQKENI. V was pared by 3 bases and J by 7 bases, with 12 bases between. Here the CDR3 DNA reads TGTGCCAGCTCACCTCAGAGGTACGGTGGCTACACCTTC. It specifies CASSPQRYGGYTF. Combining the CDR3 with reference TRBV18 and TRBJ1-2 gives the whole variable domain NAGVMQNPRHLVRRRGQEARLRCSPMKGHSHVYWYRQLPEEGLKFMVYLQKENIIDESGMPKERFSAEFPKEGPSILRIQQVVRGDSAAYFCASSPQRYGGYTFGSGTRLTVV.

The V gene is TRBV11-2, the J gene TRBJ2-7; 11 bases are a match to TRBD2. Trimming removed 5 bases from V and 6 bases from J; junction bases left unmatched: 9. From germline, CDR1 is SGHAT and CDR2 FQNNGV. There are 15 residues in the CDR3. The CDR3: CASSPEWLAGGEQYF. CDR3 in DNA: TGTGCCAGCAGCCCAGAGTGGCTAGCGGGAGGCGAGCAGTACTTC.

The V gene is TRBV7-6, the J gene TRBJ2-1; 9 nucleotides match TRBD2. This CDR3 has 17 amino acids. CDR1 SGHVS and CDR2 FNYEAQ come from the germline V gene. After removal of 2 bases from V and 4 bases from J, the junction contained 9 bases not matched to a gene. CDR3 DNA: TGTGCCAGCAGCTTACTGGGTCGAGCGGGAGGATACAATGAGCAGTTCTTC. Translating it yields CASSLLGRAGGYNEQFF.

This rearrangement joins TRBV7-3 to TRBJ2-1, with TRBD1 matching 10 bases. This CDR3 spans 16 amino acids. The germline CDR1 and CDR2 sequences are SGHTA and FQGTGA. V shed 5 bases and J 7 bases; nucleotides not matched to a gene: 11. The CDR3, as DNA: TGTGCCAGCAGCCCGACTCGACAGGGGGCTATTAATGAGCAGTTCTTC. The encoded protein is CASSPTRQGAINEQFF.

J is TRBJ2-7 and V is TRBV6-5; the match to TRBD1 covers 7 bases. Trimming removed 7 bases from V and 6 bases from J; junction bases left unmatched: 15. In germline, CDR1 is MNHEY, CDR2 SVGAGI. This CDR3 has 15 residues. The DNA of the CDR3 is TGTGCCAGCACAAAGAGACAGGGACCTCTAGTCGAGCAGTACTTC. Translation: CASTKRQGPLVEQYF.

This clone has a handful of counts. The V call is TRBV30, the J call TRBJ2-7; D possibly corresponds to TRBD1 (5 bases). The germline V gene encodes CDR1 GTSNPN and CDR2 SVGIG (reference sequence). The CDR3 has 13 residues. The V end was cut by 4 bases, the J end by 2 bases, with 12 bases between. This CDR3 reads CAWTPGNPYEQYF. In DNA, the CDR3 is TGTGCCTGGACCCCAGGGAATCCCTACGAGCAGTACTTC.